A single sample is the source of the 26 T cell receptor beta chains below, sequenced in a study of CD8 T cells in ankylosing spondylitis. TCRdb reprocessed the 5' RACE reads with MiXCR, giving one entry per CDR3 protein. The data show about 310,000 distinct CDR3 sequences, less than 25% seen once. Sequencing was performed on blood, either unsorted or a sorted T cell fraction (not recorded which). These receptors were obtained from a female donor with ankylosing spondylitis or in good health (not recorded which).

This clonotype has a count of ten or more. This chain connects TRBV18 to TRBJ1-1, with unresolved D. The germline V and J ends were trimmed by 2 bases and 5 bases, with 9 bases remaining between them. This CDR3 has 13 amino acids. Germline V gene lookup returns CDR1 KGHSH and CDR2 LQKENI. The CDR3 region has the DNA TGTGCCAGCTCACCAAAGGGTGGGACTGAAGCTTTCTTT. Translating it yields CASSPKGGTEAFF.

The chain has TRBV7-2 and TRBJ2-5; maybe TRBD1 (5 bases). Per germline, CDR1 SGHTA and CDR2 FQGNSA. The V end was cut by 3 bases, the J end by 2 bases, with 16 bases between. The CDR3 totals 16 residues. The CDR3 nucleotides are TGTGCCAGCAGCTTCCATGGGGCCCACACACAAGAGACCCAGTACTTC. Protein sequence: CASSFHGAHTQETQYF. The full variable domain, its missing parts supplied by reference TRBV7-2 and TRBJ2-5, is GAGVSQSPSNKVTEKGKDVELRCDPISGHTALYWYRQSLGQGLEFLIYFQGNSAPDKSGLPSDRFSAERTGGSVSTLTIQRTQQEDSAVYLCASSFHGAHTQETQYFGPGTRLLVL.

The chain carries TRBV6-1 and TRBJ2-7; 10 bases map to TRBD1. This CDR3 is 16 amino acids long. Trimming took 5 bases from V and 0 from J; bases not matched to a gene: 7. Germline V gene sequence: CDR1 MNHNS, CDR2 SASEGT. Written as DNA, the CDR3 is TGTGCCAGCAGTAGGACAGGGGGGGGTCGCTCCTACGAGCAGTACTTC. It encodes CASSRTGGGRSYEQYF.

The chain recombines TRBV12-3 or TRBV12-4 with TRBJ2-5, with TRBD1 matching 9 bases. The V and J ends lost 0 bases and 5 bases, in that order; junction bases with no gene match: 13. The CDR3 sequence is 18 residues long. The CDR3 reads CASSLADWTGAPLETQYF. CDR3 sequence (DNA): TGTGCCAGCAGTTTAGCTGACTGGACAGGGGCCCCTCTGGAGACCCAGTACTTC.

The table lists this clonotype with a few counts. This chain uses TRBV20-1 with TRBJ1-4; D call uncertain. Looked up from germline, CDR1 is DFQATT and CDR2 is SNEGSKA (reference sequence). This CDR3 has 13 residues. V lost 4 bases to trimming and J lost 8 bases, with 14 bases between them. CDR3: CSATEGGREKLFF. The CDR3 DNA reads TGCAGTGCTACAGAAGGAGGGAGGGAAAAACTGTTTTTT.

This clonotype was seen only a few times. V gene TRBV20-1 combines with J gene TRBJ2-3; tentatively, D is TRBD2 (5 bases). CDR1 is DFQATT, CDR2 SNEGSKA, per germline (reference sequence). This CDR3 region has 11 residues. Trimming took off 6 bases at V and 5 bases at J, with 9 bases between the two ends. CDR3 protein: CSAPSGDTQYF. The CDR3 nucleotides are TGCAGTGCCCCGAGCGGAGATACGCAGTATTTT.

This chain uses TRBV5-8 with TRBJ2-1, with 8 bases lining up with TRBD2. The CDR3 runs to 16 residues. Per the germline V gene, CDR1 is SGHTS and CDR2 is YDEGEE. Trimming cost V 4 bases and J 4 bases; bases outside gene matches: 10. The DNA for the CDR3 is TGTGCCAGCAGCCCTCTGCGACTAGCGATGTACAATGAGCAGTTCTTC. Translation: CASSPLRLAMYNEQFF. Based on the CDR3 plus reference TRBV5-8 and TRBJ2-1, the full variable domain is EAGVTQSPTHLIKTRGQQATLRCSPISGHTSVYWYQQALGLGLQFLLWYDEGEERNRGNFPPRFSGRQFPNYSSELNVNALELEDSALYLCASSPLRLAMYNEQFFGPGTRLTVL.

CDR3 DNA: TGCGCCAGCAGCTTGGCTCGGGAGCCCTACGAGCAGTACTTC. Its protein product is CASSLAREPYEQYF. V gene TRBV5-1 combines with J gene TRBJ2-7; D may be TRBD2 (6 bases). The germline CDR1 and CDR2 sequences are SGHRS and YFSETQ. This CDR3 comprises 14 residues. The V and J ends lost 0 bases and 2 bases respectively, with 9 bases between them.

This clonotype was seen a few times. The chain combines TRBV6-5 with TRBJ2-3, with TRBD2 matching over 7 bases. J gave up 5 bases and V 2 bases, and 4 bases lay outside the gene matches. Germline CDR1 and CDR2: MNHEY and SVGAGI. The CDR3 is 14 amino acids. CDR3 region: CASSYAGAGDTQYF. CDR3 in DNA: TGTGCCAGCAGTTACGCGGGAGCGGGAGATACGCAGTATTTT.

This clonotype has at least ten counts. The genes are TRBV20-1 and TRBJ2-1; 7 nucleotides line up with TRBD2. The CDR3 is 13 amino acids. Germline values: CDR1 DFQATT, CDR2 SNEGSKA (reference sequence). J was trimmed by 10 bases and V by 6 bases; bases with no gene match: 12. The CDR3 DNA reads TGCAGTGCGGGGGAGGGCCCCCCGGGGGAGCAGTTCTTC. Amino acid sequence: CSAGEGPPGEQFF.

This clonotype has only a few counts. The V gene is TRBV12-3 or TRBV12-4, the J gene TRBJ1-6; no clear D gene. The ends were cut back, 10 bases at V and 6 bases at J, with 13 bases in the middle. This CDR3 spans 13 amino acids. The CDR3 nucleotides read TGTGCCATCTCACACCTTCCTAATTCACCCCTCCACTTT. Translation gives CAISHLPNSPLHF.

V gene TRBV5-6 combines with J gene TRBJ2-7; 10 bases match TRBD1. J gave up 5 bases and V 2 bases, and 4 bases lay outside the gene matches. Germline loops: CDR1 SGHDT, CDR2 YYEEEE. The CDR3 extends over 14 amino acids. For the CDR3, the DNA is TGTGCCAGCAGCTTCCCGACAGGGGGCAACGAGCAGTACTTC. This sequence encodes CASSFPTGGNEQYF.

This chain uses TRBV6-2 or TRBV6-3 with TRBJ2-1; either TRBD1 or TRBD2 may supply D (5 bases each). CDR3 length equals 14 residues. Per germline, CDR1 MNHEY and CDR2 SVGEGT. Trimming took 6 bases from V and 4 from J, leaving 13 bases between them. The CDR3 bases are TGTGCCAGCAGCCACGGGACGCTTTACAATGAGCAGTTCTTC. Protein sequence: CASSHGTLYNEQFF.

The J gene is TRBJ2-6, the V gene TRBV4-1; perhaps TRBD1 as D (6 bases). Trimming cost V 0 bases and J 0 bases, with 18 bases left between them. The CDR3 loop spans 20 amino acids. Per the germline V gene, CDR1 is MGHRA and CDR2 is YSYEKL. CDR3 nucleotide sequence: TGCGCCAGCAGCCAAGAGTACCAGGGGAACTTCCTCTCTGGGGCCAACGTCCTGACTTTC. This encodes CASSQEYQGNFLSGANVLTF.

This clonotype appeared a few times. V gene TRBV20-1 combines with J gene TRBJ1-6, with no clear D. Trimming removed 4 bases from V and 13 bases from J, with 14 bases in between. There are 12 residues in the CDR3. CDR1 is DFQATT, CDR2 SNEGSKA, per germline (reference sequence). CDR3 nucleotides: TGCAGTGCTAAACACGGGAATCTCCCCCTCCACTTT. Protein: CSAKHGNLPLHF.

At least ten counts were recorded for this clonotype. This CDR3 is CASSLSDREAFF. The CDR3 bases are TGTGCCAGCAGCCTCTCGGACAGGGAAGCTTTCTTT. The chain joins TRBV3-1 to TRBJ1-1; 7 bases align to TRBD1. Trimming cost V 4 bases and J 8 bases; bases outside gene matches: 4. This CDR3 contains 12 residues. Germline CDR1 LGHDT, CDR2 YNNKEL (reference sequence).

This chain links TRBV21-1 with TRBJ2-1. TRBV21-1 counts as a pseudogene. The CDR3 extends over 15 amino acids. Here the CDR3 DNA reads TGTGCCAGCAGCGATACTAGGAACGTCTACAATGAGCAGTTCTTC. This translates into CASSDTRNVYNEQFF.

Only one count was recorded for this clonotype. The chain carries TRBV11-1 and TRBJ2-3; the match to TRBD2 covers 8 bases. The ends lost 5 bases at V and 0 bases at J; junction bases unmatched: 13. Germline values: CDR1 SGHAT, CDR2 FQDESV (reference sequence). This CDR3 contains 18 residues. The CDR3 loop is CASSPTAGGRLSTDTQYF. DNA of the CDR3: TGTGCCAGCAGCCCCACAGCTGGCGGGAGGCTCAGCACAGATACGCAGTATTTT.

Ten or more counts support this clonotype. The rearrangement uses TRBV12-3 or TRBV12-4 and TRBJ2-7; D may be TRBD2 (5 bases). The CDR3 is made up of 11 amino acids. V was pared by 6 bases and J by 5 bases, with 8 bases between. CDR3 bases: TGTGCCAGCAGCTTGAGGGACGAGCAGTACTTC. Residues: CASSLRDEQYF.

This clonotype showed up just a few times. The genes are TRBV10-3 and TRBJ2-2; TRBD1 or TRBD2 may be the D gene (6 bases each). CDR3 length: 15 amino acids. The ends were cut back, 5 bases at V and 4 bases at J, with 14 bases in the middle. Germline V gene sequence: CDR1 ENHRY, CDR2 SYGVKD. CDR3 DNA sequence: TGTGCCATCAGTAGCGGCAGGGGAGGCACCGGGGAGCTGTTTTTT. It yields the protein CAISSGRGGTGELFF.

This clonotype was observed a few times. This chain uses TRBV20-1 with TRBJ2-7; a weak D match, TRBD1 (5 bases). Trimming removed 5 bases at V and 2 bases at J, with 10 bases between. Germline CDR1 DFQATT, CDR2 SNEGSKA (reference sequence). The CDR3 has 12 residues. This chain's CDR3 is CSASTVPYEQYF. CDR3 sequence (DNA): TGCAGTGCTTCGACAGTACCCTACGAGCAGTACTTC.

This clonotype was counted only a few times. V and J are TRBV12-3 or TRBV12-4 and TRBJ2-7; D remains unclear. V was trimmed by 7 bases and J by 6 bases, leaving 13 bases between them. The CDR3 spans 12 residues. CDR3 residues: CASTHRYSEQYF. CDR3 coding DNA: TGTGCCAGCACCCATAGGTACAGCGAGCAGTACTTC.

The DNA of the CDR3 is TGCAGCGCCGCCGACAGGGGCAATCAGCCCCAGCATTTT. It encodes CSAADRGNQPQHF. The chain uses TRBV29-1 and TRBJ1-5, with 7 bases that match TRBD1. The V gene's germline CDR1 is SQVTM and CDR2 ANQGSEA. V dropped 7 bases and J dropped 2; count of bases not matched to a gene: 5. The CDR3 is 13 amino acids.

This clonotype was seen only a few times. This sequence joins TRBV18 and TRBJ1-1; D not certain. This CDR3 contains 12 residues. V was shortened by 6 bases and J by 8 bases, with 13 bases between the two germline ends. Looked up from germline, CDR1 is KGHSH and CDR2 is LQKENI. The CDR3 DNA reads TGTGCCAGCTCCAACCTAATGACCGAAGCTTTCTTT. Its protein product is CASSNLMTEAFF.

In this sample, this clonotype turned up a few times. The chain links TRBV5-4 to TRBJ2-1, with TRBD1 matching over 10 bases. V shed 4 bases, J shed 7 bases, and the junction held 14 bases outside the gene matches. The CDR3 has 17 amino acids. CDR1 is SGHNT, CDR2 YYREEE, per germline (reference sequence). CDR3 loop: CASSIWTGGRTRNEQFF. The CDR3 DNA reads TGTGCCAGCAGCATTTGGACAGGGGGGCGCACGAGGAATGAGCAGTTCTTC.

This clonotype was observed a handful of times. The chain links TRBV6-2 or TRBV6-3 to TRBJ2-1; 8 bases align to TRBD2. Germline trimming cut 8 bases from V and 7 bases from J; bases unmatched to any gene: 13. CDR3 length equals 15 residues. The germline V gene has CDR1 MNHEY and CDR2 SVGEGT. The CDR3 nucleotides are TGTGCCAGCTGCCTAGGAGCGGGAGTTCAAAATGAGCAGTTCTTC. The encoded protein is CASCLGAGVQNEQFF.